The 10 T cell receptor beta chains listed next were all sequenced from one sample in a study of Ad26.COV2.S vaccination and SARS-CoV-2 variants. Treatment meaning: approximately 18 received Ad26.COV2.S at low or high dose, single or two shots; 5 received placebo; per-sample allocation not given. Day 63 after the first injection of vaccine or placebo was the sampling time. The data were produced by immunoSEQ multiplex PCR, yet TCRdb's version contains in-frame clones alone and is incomplete. The sample lists some 370,000 clones, about four fifths occurring once. Material: peripheral blood, obtained in a trial of Ad26.COV2.S vaccine versus placebo. The origin of the receptors is a person aged 18-60 years who received the Ad26.COV2.S COVID-19 vaccine or a placebo.

The chain links TRBV3-1 (or the pseudogene TRBV3-2) to TRBJ1-1; D remains ambiguous. Germline V gives CDR1 LGHDT, CDR2 YNNKEL (reference sequence). Trimming stripped 2 bases from V and 1 base from J, with 8 bases between. There are 14 residues in the CDR3. The CDR3 DNA reads as TGTGCCAGCAGCCAACCGGGCGGGAACACTGAAGCTTTCTTT. Protein sequence: CASSQPGGNTEAFF.

This rearrangement joins TRBV5-1 to TRBJ2-3; D remains unclear. V dropped 0 bases and J dropped 2 bases, with 7 bases sitting between them. Germline-derived CDR1 and CDR2 are SGHRS and YFSETQ. The CDR3 is 14 amino acids. In DNA form, the CDR3 reads TGCGCCAGCAGCTTGGGAGTTTCCACAGATACGCAGTATTTT. Its translation is CASSLGVSTDTQYF.

This CDR3 reads CASNRQGVPSYEQYF. CDR3 bases: TGTGCCAGCAACCGACAGGGGGTTCCCTCCTACGAGCAGTACTTC. This sequence joins TRBV9 and TRBJ2-7; the match to TRBD1 covers 9 bases. Germline assignment: CDR1 SGDLS and CDR2 YYNGEE. J was trimmed by 0 bases and V by 6 bases; bases with no gene match: 7. This CDR3 spans 15 amino acids.

The chain couples TRBV11-3 to TRBJ2-7; the D gene is possibly TRBD2 (5 bases). Germline V CDR1 and CDR2: SGHNT, YENEEA. This CDR3 contains 14 residues. V lost 1 base and J 6 bases, leaving 13 bases between the germline ends. The CDR3, as DNA: TGTGCCAGCAGCTTAGCTTGGACTCCGCTCGAGCAGTACTTC. Its translation: CASSLAWTPLEQYF.

J is TRBJ2-1 and V is TRBV28; D not certain. Germline CDR1 is MDHEN and CDR2 is SYDVKM. Trimming removed 2 bases from V and 6 bases from J, with 5 bases in between. The CDR3 contains 12 residues. The CDR3 nucleotides are TGTGCCAGCAGTTTAGGCTCCAATGAGCAGTTCTTC. It codes for CASSLGSNEQFF.

V and J are TRBV12-3 or TRBV12-4 and TRBJ2-5; D is unclear. The CDR3 spans 11 residues. V was pared by 6 bases and J by 5 bases, with 7 bases between. CDR3 in DNA: TGTGCCAGCAGGGTCAGGGAGACCCAGTACTTC. It specifies CASRVRETQYF.

This rearrangement joins TRBV18 to TRBJ2-1; D might be TRBD1 (5 bases). Germline V gene lookup returns CDR1 KGHSH and CDR2 LQKENI. There are 13 residues in the CDR3. Trimming stripped 4 bases from V and 8 bases from J, with 12 bases between. The CDR3 loop reads CASSLLGADEQFF. The CDR3 nucleotides are TGTGCCAGCTCACTCTTAGGGGCCGATGAGCAGTTCTTC. The whole variable domain, remainder taken from reference TRBV18 and TRBJ2-1, is NAGVMQNPRHLVRRRGQEARLRCSPMKGHSHVYWYRQLPEEGLKFMVYLQKENIIDESGMPKERFSAEFPKEGPSILRIQQVVRGDSAAYFCASSLLGADEQFFGPGTRLTVL.

The J gene is TRBJ2-3, the V gene TRBV24-1, with D tentatively TRBD1 (6 bases). V lost 3 bases and J lost 3, with 15 bases in between. Germline V gene data show CDR1 as KGHDR and CDR2 as SFDVKD. This CDR3 is built from 16 residues. CDR3 region: CATSDPAPGATDTQYF. As DNA, the CDR3 is TGTGCCACCAGTGATCCCGCCCCAGGGGCTACAGATACGCAGTATTTT.

This chain joins TRBV10-1 and TRBJ2-4; D gene uncertain. CDR1 and CDR2 (germline): WNHNN, SYGVQD (reference sequence). CDR3 length: 16 residues. Trimming cost V 4 bases and J 1 base, with 14 bases left between them. CDR3 loop: CASSAGGLRAKNIQYF. CDR3 DNA: TGCGCCAGCAGTGCTGGCGGCCTCCGGGCCAAAAACATTCAGTACTTC.

V is TRBV9 and J is TRBJ1-1; D is ambiguous. V dropped 5 bases and J dropped 0 bases, with 17 bases sitting between them. The CDR3 consists of 16 residues. Germline V gene lookup returns CDR1 SGDLS and CDR2 YYNGEE. DNA for the CDR3: TGTGCCAGCAGTGGCGGGAGATTTCTCATGAACACTGAAGCTTTCTTT. Its protein product is CASSGGRFLMNTEAFF.